These 27 T cell receptor beta chains share one sample of origin, sequenced in a study of T cells in Graves' hyperthyroidism and ophthalmopathy. It was RNA transcripts that yielded the amplified TCR beta CDR3 regions. The study used the HTBI primer set for a first-round RT-PCR of the TCR CDR3. Each CDR3 protein is one row after TCRdb ran MiXCR on the multiplex PCR reads. The sample lists about 600,000 distinct CDR3 sequences, approximately 15% occurring once. Material: blood. These receptors came from a young woman with Graves' ophthalmopathy.

This clonotype appeared many times. This chain connects TRBV2 to TRBJ1-4; unclear D gene. The CDR3 has 13 residues. Trimming removed 6 bases at V and 8 bases at J, with 13 bases between. CDR1 and CDR2 (germline): SNHLY, FYNNEI. The CDR3 reads CASSPRTEEKLFF. The DNA for the CDR3 is TGTGCCAGCAGCCCCAGGACGGAGGAAAAACTGTTTTTT.

This clonotype was recorded at least ten times. The chain joins TRBV2 to TRBJ2-5, with a possible D match to TRBD2 (5 bases). There are 13 residues in the CDR3. Trimming shortened V by 6 bases and J by 5 bases, and 13 bases separated the two germline ends. The germline CDR1 and CDR2 sequences are SNHLY and FYNNEI. The CDR3, as DNA: TGTGCCAGCAGCGCGACCGGGATGGAGACCCAGTACTTC. This sequence encodes CASSATGMETQYF.

This clonotype has just a few counts. This may stem from a read error, because a much larger clone lies one nucleotide away. The V and J genes are TRBV6-1 and TRBJ2-1, with TRBD2 matching 9 bases. CDR3 length: 15 amino acids. Looked up from germline, CDR1 is MNHNS and CDR2 is SASEGT. With V trimmed by 3 bases and J by 3 bases, 3 bases remained unmatched. CDR3 loop: CASSENSGSYNEQFF. The CDR3 DNA follows: TGTGCCAGCAGTGAGAATAGCGGGAGCTACAATGAGCAGTTCTTC.

The J gene is TRBJ2-3, the V gene TRBV3-1, with a tentative D call TRBD2 (5 bases). The V end lost 0 bases, the J end lost 2 bases, and 15 bases lay between the germline ends. The CDR3 extends over 17 amino acids. In germline, CDR1 is LGHDT, CDR2 YNNKEL (reference sequence). CDR3 in amino acids: CASSQDDEGWDTDTQYF. In DNA, the CDR3 is TGTGCCAGCAGCCAAGATGACGAGGGTTGGGACACAGATACGCAGTATTTT.

This sequence joins TRBV7-2 and TRBJ2-5; 7 bases align to TRBD2. CDR1 is SGHTA, CDR2 FQGNSA, per germline. The trim removed 5 bases at V and 5 bases at J, leaving 14 bases unmatched. The CDR3 is 16 residues long. In nucleotides, the CDR3 is TGTGCCAGCAGCCCGTTGGGGGGAGGGCCTTTGGAGACCCAGTACTTC. Its protein is CASSPLGGGPLETQYF.

This clonotype has at least ten counts. The V call is TRBV3-1, the J call TRBJ1-2; TRBD1 is a possible D gene (6 bases). The V gene lost 3 bases and the J gene lost 1 base, with 9 bases spanning the gap. The CDR3 totals 14 residues. The V gene's germline CDR1 is LGHDT and CDR2 YNNKEL (reference sequence). The CDR3 sequence: CASSHGTLNYGYTF. CDR3 DNA sequence: TGTGCCAGCAGCCACGGGACACTTAACTATGGCTACACCTTC.

The V call is TRBV24-1, the J call TRBJ2-2, with TRBD2 as a possible D gene (6 bases). From germline, CDR1 is KGHDR and CDR2 SFDVKD. The CDR3 contains 15 residues. The V end was cut by 4 bases, the J end by 3 bases, with 11 bases between. The CDR3 DNA reads TGTGCCACCAGTGACACCGGGACTTACACCGGGGAGCTGTTTTTT. It specifies CATSDTGTYTGELFF.

The J gene is TRBJ1-5, the V gene TRBV12-5, with D uncertain. CDR3 length equals 15 residues. V lost 6 bases and J 0 bases, leaving 12 bases between the germline ends. From germline, CDR1 is LGHNT and CDR2 FRNRAP. The CDR3 DNA follows: TGTGCTAGTGGATCAGGCCCTGGTAGCAATCAGCCCCAGCATTTT. The encoded protein is CASGSGPGSNQPQHF. Together with reference TRBV12-5 and TRBJ1-5, the CDR3 gives the full variable domain: DARVTQTPRHKVTEMGQEVTMRCQPILGHNTVFWYRQTMMQGLELLAYFRNRAPLDDSGMPKDRFSAEMPDATLATLKIQPSEPRDSAVYFCASGSGPGSNQPQHFGDGTRLSIL.

This clonotype was seen at least ten times. V is TRBV7-3 and J is TRBJ2-3; TRBD2 matches at 9 bases. In germline, CDR1 is SGHTA, CDR2 FQGTGA. This CDR3 has 15 residues. Germline trimming cut 5 bases from V and 2 bases from J; bases unmatched to any gene: 5. CDR3 in DNA: TGTGCCAGCAGCACCCGACTAGCGGACACAGATACGCAGTATTTT. Encoded protein: CASSTRLADTDTQYF.

Many counts were recorded for this clonotype. The chain couples TRBV19 to TRBJ2-7, with a weak D call TRBD1 (6 bases). The CDR3 is 16 amino acids. The germline CDR1 and CDR2 sequences are LNHDA and SQIVND (reference sequence). Trimming took 8 bases from V and 4 from J, leaving 24 bases between them. CDR3 DNA: TGTGCCAGTTCGTTGACAGGTTTTCAGGATCCATACGAGCAGTACTTC. Its translation is CASSLTGFQDPYEQYF.

Only a few counts were recorded for this clonotype. The chain joins TRBV19 to TRBJ1-5, with 9 bases lining up with TRBD1. Germline loops: CDR1 LNHDA, CDR2 SQIVND (reference sequence). V was clipped by 3 bases and J by 0 bases; unmatched bases: 6. This CDR3 contains 17 residues. The CDR3 reads CASSIWGQGYSNQPQHF. In DNA, the CDR3 is TGTGCCAGTAGTATCTGGGGACAGGGATATAGCAATCAGCCCCAGCATTTT. Full variable domain (outside the CDR3, taken from reference TRBV19 and TRBJ1-5): DGGITQSPKYLFRKEGQNVTLSCEQNLNHDAMYWYRQDPGQGLRLIYYSQIVNDFQKGDIAEGYSVSREKKESFPLTVTSAQKNPTAFYLCASSIWGQGYSNQPQHFGDGTRLSIL.

In its sample, this clonotype was seen many times. The rearrangement uses TRBV20-1 and TRBJ2-1; TRBD2 matches 12 bases. The length of the CDR3 is 15 residues. Germline V gene lookup returns CDR1 DFQATT and CDR2 SNEGSKA (reference sequence). Trimming took 0 bases from V and 8 from J; bases not matched to a gene: 5. The CDR3 loop reads CSARDERTSGDEQFF. Here the CDR3 DNA reads TGCAGTGCTAGAGATGAGCGGACTAGCGGGGATGAGCAGTTCTTC.

As for this clonotype: Mismatch with germline at one junction end may stem from a read error. The chain combines TRBV5-6 with TRBJ1-2; D gene uncertain. Germline assignment: CDR1 SGHDT and CDR2 YYEEEE. This CDR3 is built from 12 residues. The CDR3 region is CAGSLVGDGYTF. For the CDR3, the DNA is TGTGCCGGCAGCTTGGTTGGGGATGGCTACACCTTC.

A few counts support this clonotype. The V gene is TRBV4-3, the J gene TRBJ2-7; 13 bases match TRBD2. The V gene's germline CDR1 is LGHNA and CDR2 YSLEER. Germline trimming cut 3 bases from V and 4 bases from J; bases unmatched to any gene: 3. The CDR3 contains 15 residues. The CDR3: CASSQGLAGTYEQYF. CDR3 bases: TGCGCCAGCAGCCAGGGACTAGCGGGAACTTACGAGCAGTACTTC.

This clonotype was recorded many times. The chain uses TRBV7-2 and TRBJ1-5, with a weak D call TRBD1 (5 bases). Germline CDR1 SGHTA, CDR2 FQGNSA. Trimming pared 1 base from V and 1 base from J, leaving 8 bases between. The CDR3 is 15 residues long. Written as DNA, the CDR3 is TGTGCCAGCAGCTTAGTTGGGGGAAGCAATCAGCCCCAGCATTTT. Protein product: CASSLVGGSNQPQHF.

This clonotype was picked up many times. The CDR3 spells CAWNGDIHSGNTIYF. The CDR3, as DNA: TGTGCCTGGAACGGTGACATACACTCTGGAAACACCATATATTTT. J is TRBJ1-3 and V is TRBV30; unclear D gene. V gave up 4 bases and J gave up 0 bases, with 13 bases separating them. The germline V gene encodes CDR1 GTSNPN and CDR2 SVGIG (reference sequence). The CDR3 has 15 residues.

This clonotype was counted ten times or more. The rearrangement uses TRBV15 and TRBJ2-1; TRBD2 agrees at 8 bases. V was clipped by 5 bases and J by 6 bases; unmatched bases: 12. This CDR3 is built from 16 residues. Germline values: CDR1 LNHNV, CDR2 YYDKDF (reference sequence). This CDR3 is CATSGIGRVFANEQFF. For the CDR3, the DNA is TGTGCCACCAGCGGAATCGGGAGGGTGTTTGCCAATGAGCAGTTCTTC.

This chain links TRBV4-1 with TRBJ2-7; D possibly corresponds to TRBD2 (6 bases). V shed 4 bases and J shed 1 base, with 14 bases lying between them. This CDR3 region has 15 residues. From germline, CDR1 is MGHRA and CDR2 YSYEKL. The CDR3, as DNA: TGCGCCAGCAGCCGAACAGGACTAAATTCCTACGAGCAGTACTTC. This codes for CASSRTGLNSYEQYF.

In this sample, this clonotype turned up a few times. This chain joins TRBV20-1 and TRBJ1-5; perhaps TRBD1 as D (5 bases). Trimming removed 0 bases from V and 12 bases from J, with 9 bases in between. CDR3 length: 11 amino acids. Per the germline V gene, CDR1 is DFQATT and CDR2 is SNEGSKA (reference sequence). The CDR3, as DNA: TGCAGTGCTAGAGATGACAGTCTCCAGCATTTT. Translation: CSARDDSLQHF.

Ten or more counts support this clonotype. This chain connects TRBV11-2 to TRBJ2-1, with a tentative D call TRBD2 (6 bases). CDR1 SGHAT and CDR2 FQNNGV come from the germline V gene. This CDR3 region has 15 residues. V was clipped by 1 base and J by 3 bases, with 10 bases between them. The CDR3 reads CASSLVRGHYNEQFF. The CDR3 nucleotides read TGTGCCAGCAGCTTAGTGCGGGGCCACTACAATGAGCAGTTCTTC.

The chain employs TRBV12-3 or TRBV12-4 and TRBJ2-2; D possibly corresponds to TRBD2 (6 bases). V lost 1 base to trimming and J lost 4 bases, with 13 bases between them. This CDR3 has 16 amino acids. The CDR3 bases are TGTGCCAGCAGTTTAGTCCGGGACTTCTTCACCGGGGAGCTGTTTTTT. Translating it yields CASSLVRDFFTGELFF.

This clonotype was recorded at least ten times. The chain links TRBV7-2 to TRBJ1-1; 7 nucleotides line up with TRBD1. This CDR3 is built from 15 residues. Trimming at V came to 4 bases and at J to 2 bases, leaving 7 bases not matched to a gene. Germline CDR1 and CDR2: SGHTA and FQGNSA. CDR3 protein: CASSWGTAKNTEAFF. Written as DNA, the CDR3 is TGTGCCAGCAGCTGGGGGACAGCCAAAAACACTGAAGCTTTCTTT.

At least ten counts were recorded for this clonotype. DNA for the CDR3: TGTGCCAGCAGCCCGCGTCAGGGAGGCACAGATACGCAGTATTTT. Translating it yields CASSPRQGGTDTQYF. The rearrangement links TRBV7-8 to TRBJ2-3; D is tentatively TRBD1 or TRBD2 (5 bases each). The germline gives CDR1 SGHVS, CDR2 FQNEAQ. The CDR3 totals 15 residues. The V gene lost 5 bases and the J gene lost 1 base, with 13 bases spanning the gap.

Only a few counts were recorded for this clonotype. A read error may account for a junction end that differs from germline. The CDR3 DNA reads TGTACCAGCAGCTTACAGGGACAGGGAAAGAATAATTCACCCCTCCACTTT. Its translation is CTSSLQGQGKNNSPLHF. V usage is TRBV7-3 and J usage is TRBJ1-6; 9 bases align to TRBD1. The germline V gene has CDR1 SGHTA and CDR2 FQGTGA. The CDR3 extends over 17 amino acids. Based on the CDR3 plus reference TRBV7-3 and TRBJ1-6, the full variable domain is GAGVSQTPSNKVTEKGKYVELRCDPISGHTALYWYRQSLGQGPEFLIYFQGTGAADDSGLPNDRFFAVRPEGSVSTLKIQRTERGDSAVYLCTSSLQGQGKNNSPLHFGNGTRLTVT.

A few counts support this clonotype. This chain links TRBV28 with TRBJ1-5, with a possible D match to TRBD1 (5 bases). Germline V gene data show CDR1 as MDHEN and CDR2 as SYDVKM. This CDR3 has 12 residues. Trimming took off 10 bases at V and 5 bases at J, with 12 bases between the two ends. The DNA of the CDR3 is TGTGCCACCCGGACATCCCATCAGCCCCAGCATTTT. Encoded protein: CATRTSHQPQHF. Based on the CDR3 plus reference TRBV28 and TRBJ1-5, the full variable domain is DVKVTQSSRYLVKRTGEKVFLECVQDMDHENMFWYRQDPGLGLRLIYFSYDVKMKEKGDIPEGYSVSREKKERFSLILESASTNQTSMYLCATRTSHQPQHFGDGTRLSIL.

In regard to this clonotype: Being one base from a much bigger clone, this may be a read error. The V call is TRBV6-1, the J call TRBJ2-7, with 8 bases matching TRBD2. Trimming took 10 bases from V and 2 from J; bases not matched to a gene: 16. In germline, CDR1 is MNHNS, CDR2 SASEGT. This CDR3 region has 16 residues. In DNA form, the CDR3 reads TGTGCCAACAGAATGAATTTCGGCGGGGGGCCCTACGAGCAGTACTTC. Translation gives CANRMNFGGGPYEQYF.

The table lists this clonotype with a few counts. The rearrangement joins TRBV3-1 to TRBJ2-3; 7 positions agree with TRBD2. Trimming took 4 bases from V and 2 from J; bases not matched to a gene: 12. This CDR3 is built from 17 residues. Germline lookup yields CDR1 LGHDT and CDR2 YNNKEL (reference sequence). The CDR3 loop is CASSRNPKAGDTDTQYF. The CDR3 DNA sequence: TGTGCCAGCAGCCGAAATCCTAAGGCGGGAGACACAGATACGCAGTATTTT.